The 10 T cell receptor beta chains below come from one sample, sequenced in a study of early T cells in non-severe SARS-CoV-2 infection. TCRdb processed the 5' RACE reads anew with MiXCR; each CDR3 protein has one entry. Of over 60,000 distinct CDR3 sequences in the sample, over 10% were seen once. Sequencing used whole blood, obtained at baseline. These receptors came from an adult who was a healthcare worker with PCR-confirmed SARS-CoV-2 infection or an uninfected control (not recorded which).

In its sample, this clonotype was seen a few times. The V gene is TRBV19, the J gene TRBJ1-4; the D gene is possibly TRBD1 (5 bases). The CDR3 runs to 14 residues. The V end lost 9 bases, the J end lost 3 bases, and 14 bases lay between the germline ends. Looked up from germline, CDR1 is LNHDA and CDR2 is SQIVND (reference sequence). The CDR3 reads CASGTRTANEKLFF. The CDR3 bases are TGTGCCAGCGGGACCCGGACGGCTAATGAAAAACTGTTTTTT.

The chain has TRBV27 and TRBJ2-1, with TRBD2 matching 7 bases. CDR1 and CDR2 from the germline V gene are MNHEY and SMNVEV (reference sequence). This CDR3 spans 16 amino acids. Germline trimming cut 3 bases from V and 1 base from J; bases unmatched to any gene: 6. The CDR3 DNA reads as TGTGCCAGCAGTTTCCGGGGACTATCATCCTACAATGAGCAGTTCTTC. Translation: CASSFRGLSSYNEQFF.

In this sample, this clonotype turned up many times. The chain uses TRBV7-8 and TRBJ2-1, with D maybe TRBD1 (9 bases). The CDR3 totals 15 residues. Germline values: CDR1 SGHVS, CDR2 FQNEAQ. V lost 8 bases, J lost 9 bases, and 23 bases lay in between. The CDR3: CASGDRDRAGGEQFF. The CDR3 DNA reads TGTGCCAGCGGAGATAGGGACAGGGCGGGAGGTGAGCAGTTCTTC.

This clonotype has at least ten counts. The J gene is TRBJ2-3, the V gene TRBV5-1; D gene uncertain. Trimming left V 3 bases short and J 4 bases short, with 6 bases between. Per the germline V gene, CDR1 is SGHRS and CDR2 is YFSETQ. This CDR3 region has 12 residues. CDR3 DNA sequence: TGCGCCAGCAGCTCCACTTCAGATACGCAGTATTTT. This encodes CASSSTSDTQYF.

This clonotype was found a few times. This chain links TRBV20-1 with TRBJ2-6; 7 nucleotides match TRBD1. V shed 4 bases and J 4 bases; nucleotides not matched to a gene: 7. Germline lookup yields CDR1 DFQATT and CDR2 SNEGSKA (reference sequence). The CDR3 is made up of 15 amino acids. In nucleotides, the CDR3 is TGCAGTGCTACCCGACAGGGCCGGGGGGCCAACGTCCTGACTTTC. The encoded protein is CSATRQGRGANVLTF.

V usage is TRBV28 and J usage is TRBJ2-7, with D perhaps assigned TRBD1 or TRBD2 (5 bases each). V was pared by 5 bases and J by 3 bases, with 14 bases between. The CDR3 sequence is 14 residues long. CDR1 MDHEN and CDR2 SYDVKM come from the germline V gene. DNA for the CDR3: TGTGCCAGCAGTCCGCCCGGGACCCGCTACGAGCAGTACTTC. Amino acids: CASSPPGTRYEQYF. The full variable domain, with the rest looked up from reference TRBV28 and TRBJ2-7, is DVKVTQSSRYLVKRTGEKVFLECVQDMDHENMFWYRQDPGLGLRLIYFSYDVKMKEKGDIPEGYSVSREKKERFSLILESASTNQTSMYLCASSPPGTRYEQYFGPGTRLTVT.

The rearrangement links TRBV20-1 to TRBJ2-7, with 9 bases that match TRBD1. The CDR3 spans 13 residues. Unmatched junction bases numbered 6, after V lost 7 bases and J lost 2 bases. Germline assignment: CDR1 DFQATT and CDR2 SNEGSKA (reference sequence). The CDR3 DNA follows: TGCAGTGTTCAGACAGGGGGGACCTACGAGCAGTACTTC. Translating gives CSVQTGGTYEQYF.

This clonotype was counted at least ten times. The CDR3 DNA reads TGTGCCAGCAGTTTCGCGAGCCCCCTCTACGAGCAGTACTTC. Protein sequence: CASSFASPLYEQYF. V usage is TRBV27 and J usage is TRBJ2-7, with D uncertain. V was trimmed by 3 bases and J by 3 bases, leaving 12 bases between them. Germline V gene lookup returns CDR1 MNHEY and CDR2 SMNVEV (reference sequence). This CDR3 contains 14 residues.

The chain carries TRBV28 and TRBJ2-4; 7 nucleotides align to TRBD1. CDR1 is MDHEN and CDR2 is SYDVKM in the germline V gene. The trim removed 6 bases at V and 6 bases at J, leaving 8 bases unmatched. This CDR3 has 14 amino acids. CDR3 loop: CASSPDRLSNIQYF. DNA for the CDR3: TGTGCCAGCAGCCCGGACAGGCTCTCAAACATTCAGTACTTC.

This clonotype was detected a few times. This chain connects TRBV6-2 or TRBV6-3 to TRBJ2-1, with D hard to call. The CDR3 runs to 14 residues. Looked up from germline, CDR1 is MNHEY and CDR2 is SVGEGT. V lost 8 bases to trimming and J lost 1 base, with 12 bases between them. The CDR3 region has the DNA TGTGCCAGCTCCCTGGACGGATCCTACAATGAGCAGTTCTTC. It specifies CASSLDGSYNEQFF.